Each of the 8 T cell receptor beta chains below was sequenced from the same sample in a study of healthy donors' naive CD4 and CD8 T cells (dated by TCRdb to about 2015). TCRdb names 454 GS FLX Titanium as the instrument used. A previously published linear amplification protocol was used to build the TCR libraries, starting from roughly 500 ng of total RNA. Using fastp trimming at Q25 and MiXCR clonotype assembly, TCRdb reanalyzed the public sequencing data and kept in-frame beta chains. Records with the same CDR3 protein are collapsed into one entry carrying the most frequent genes and DNA. The sample table lists 150,000 to 200,000 distinct CDR3 sequences, around three quarters of them with a count of one. The ten largest clones add up to roughly 2.4% of the sample. The material sequenced was naive CD4+ and CD8+ T cells sorted from blood, pooled from several donors. This specimen's cell subset or site label, per the study, means: FACS-sorted naive CD4+ (CD45RO-CD45RA+) and naive CD8+ (CD45RA+CD27bright) T cells. The receptors shown here come from a pool of human donors in good health; the sample pools cells from several healthy donors.

This clonotype was seen a single time. The chain uses TRBV12-3 or TRBV12-4 and TRBJ1-2; D is possibly TRBD1 (6 bases). This CDR3 region has 12 residues. Trimming took off 6 bases at V and 2 bases at J, with 7 bases between the two ends. The DNA of the CDR3 is TGTGCCAGCAGCGGACAGAACTATGGCTACACCTTC. Its protein is CASSGQNYGYTF.

This rearrangement joins TRBV29-1 to TRBJ2-7, with D perhaps matching TRBD2 (6 bases). This CDR3 comprises 14 residues. Trimming pared 7 bases from V and 0 bases from J, leaving 16 bases between. Germline loops: CDR1 SQVTM, CDR2 ANQGSEA. The CDR3: CSGGGAASSYEQYF. The DNA for the CDR3 is TGCAGCGGGGGAGGTGCGGCCAGCTCCTACGAGCAGTACTTC.

About this clonotype: Sequence at one end of the junction differs from germline and may be a read error. CDR3 DNA: TGTGCCACCGGCAGCGTGGAACAGGGGAACACCGGGGAGCTGTTTTTT. Its translation is CATGSVEQGNTGELFF. V is TRBV15 and J is TRBJ2-2; a weak D match, TRBD1 (6 bases). The germline gives CDR1 LNHNV, CDR2 YYDKDF (reference sequence). The CDR3 loop spans 16 amino acids.

The J gene is TRBJ2-7, the V gene TRBV29-1; D is perhaps TRBD2 (7 bases). CDR1 and CDR2 (germline): SQVTM, ANQGSEA. CDR3 length equals 14 residues. V lost 7 bases and J lost 2, with 18 bases in between. Here the CDR3 reads CSARRGAQTYEQYF. CDR3 nucleotides: TGCAGCGCGAGACGGGGGGCTCAAACCTACGAGCAGTACTTC.

This clonotype was observed a few times. The chain has TRBV10-3 and TRBJ1-5, with TRBD1 identical over 7 bases. Germline CDR1 is ENHRY and CDR2 is SYGVKD. The CDR3 is 14 residues long. After removal of 6 bases from V and 5 bases from J, the junction contained 7 bases not matched to a gene. The DNA for the CDR3 is TGTGCCATCAGGGCCGGGACAGCGGATCAGCCCCAGCATTTT. Its translation: CAIRAGTADQPQHF.

The rearrangement joins TRBV20-1 to TRBJ1-5; D gene ambiguous. CDR3 length: 13 residues. Germline values: CDR1 DFQATT, CDR2 SNEGSKA (reference sequence). The V and J ends lost 2 bases and 6 bases respectively, with 11 bases between them. The CDR3 protein is CSARNAVGQPQHF. CDR3 sequence (DNA): TGCAGTGCTAGAAACGCGGTCGGTCAGCCCCAGCATTTT.

The chain combines TRBV5-6 with TRBJ2-7; a possible D gene is TRBD1 (5 bases). This CDR3 region has 13 residues. Germline V gene data show CDR1 as SGHDT and CDR2 as YYEEEE. V lost 0 bases, J lost 2 bases, and 6 bases lay in between. The CDR3 sequence is CASSLAGTYEQYF. The CDR3, as DNA: TGTGCCAGCAGCTTGGCAGGGACCTACGAGCAGTACTTC.

V and J are TRBV27 and TRBJ1-1, with D perhaps TRBD1 (6 bases). CDR1 and CDR2 from the germline V gene are MNHEY and SMNVEV (reference sequence). V was trimmed by 2 bases and J by 7 bases, leaving 8 bases between them. The CDR3 contains 12 residues. In DNA, the CDR3 is TGTGCCAGCAGTTTAGTGACAGGTGAAGCTTTCTTT. It is translated as CASSLVTGEAFF.